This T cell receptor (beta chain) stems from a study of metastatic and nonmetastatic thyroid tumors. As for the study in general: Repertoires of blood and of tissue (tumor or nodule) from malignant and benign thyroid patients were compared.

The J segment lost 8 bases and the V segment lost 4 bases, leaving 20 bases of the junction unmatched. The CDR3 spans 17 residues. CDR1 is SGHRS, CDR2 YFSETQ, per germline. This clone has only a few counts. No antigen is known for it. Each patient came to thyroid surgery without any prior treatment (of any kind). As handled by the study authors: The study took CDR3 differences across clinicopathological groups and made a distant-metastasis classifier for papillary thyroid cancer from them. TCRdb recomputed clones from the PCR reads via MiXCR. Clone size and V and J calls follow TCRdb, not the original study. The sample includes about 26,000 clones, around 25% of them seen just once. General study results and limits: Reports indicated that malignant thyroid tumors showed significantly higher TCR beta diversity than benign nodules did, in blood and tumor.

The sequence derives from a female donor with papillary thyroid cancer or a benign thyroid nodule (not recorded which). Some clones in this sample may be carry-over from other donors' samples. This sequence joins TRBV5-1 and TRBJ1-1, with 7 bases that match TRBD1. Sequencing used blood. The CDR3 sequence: CASSRGGQNLIGTEAFF. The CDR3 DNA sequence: TGCGCCAGCAGCCGGGGGGGACAGAATTTAATAGGCACCGAAGCTTTCTTT.